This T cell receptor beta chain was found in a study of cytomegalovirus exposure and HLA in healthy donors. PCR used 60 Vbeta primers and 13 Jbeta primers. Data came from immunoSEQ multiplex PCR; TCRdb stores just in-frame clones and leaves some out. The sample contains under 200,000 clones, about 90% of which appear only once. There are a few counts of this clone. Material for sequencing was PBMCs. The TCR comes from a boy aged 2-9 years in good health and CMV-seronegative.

The CDR3 is CASSQDQFSPLHF. CDR3 coding DNA: TGTGCCAGCAGCCAAGATCAGTTTTCACCCCTCCACTTT. The J gene is TRBJ1-6, the V gene TRBV4-2; unclear D gene. V lost 0 bases and J lost 9, with 6 bases in between. This CDR3 is built from 13 residues. Per the germline V gene, CDR1 is LGHNA and CDR2 is YNFKEQ.